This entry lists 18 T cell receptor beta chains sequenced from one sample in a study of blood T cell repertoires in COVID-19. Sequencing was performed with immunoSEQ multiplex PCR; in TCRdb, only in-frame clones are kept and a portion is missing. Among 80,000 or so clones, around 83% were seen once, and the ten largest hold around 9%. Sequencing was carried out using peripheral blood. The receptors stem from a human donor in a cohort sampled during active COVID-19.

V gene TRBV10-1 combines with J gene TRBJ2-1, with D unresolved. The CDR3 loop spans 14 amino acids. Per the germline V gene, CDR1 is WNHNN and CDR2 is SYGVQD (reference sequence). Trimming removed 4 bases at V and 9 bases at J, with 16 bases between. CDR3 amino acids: CASSVSGRAAEQFF. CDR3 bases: TGCGCCAGCAGTGTCTCCGGTCGAGCCGCTGAGCAGTTCTTC.

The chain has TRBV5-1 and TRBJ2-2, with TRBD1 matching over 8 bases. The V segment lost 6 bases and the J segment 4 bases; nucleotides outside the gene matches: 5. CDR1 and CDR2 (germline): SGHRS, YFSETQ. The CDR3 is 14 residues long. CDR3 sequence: CASTWTGPTGELFF. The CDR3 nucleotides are TGCGCCAGCACCTGGACAGGGCCCACCGGGGAGCTGTTTTTT.

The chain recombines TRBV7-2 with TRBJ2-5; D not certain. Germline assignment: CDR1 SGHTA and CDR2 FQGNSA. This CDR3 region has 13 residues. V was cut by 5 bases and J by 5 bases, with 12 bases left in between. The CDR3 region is CASSARVGETQYF. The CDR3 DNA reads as TGTGCCAGCAGCGCCCGGGTCGGGGAGACCCAGTACTTC.

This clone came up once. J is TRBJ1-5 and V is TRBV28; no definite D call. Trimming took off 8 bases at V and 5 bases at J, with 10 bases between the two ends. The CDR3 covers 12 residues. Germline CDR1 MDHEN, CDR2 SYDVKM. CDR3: CASEAVDQPQHF. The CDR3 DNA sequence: TGTGCCAGCGAGGCCGTCGATCAGCCCCAGCATTTT.

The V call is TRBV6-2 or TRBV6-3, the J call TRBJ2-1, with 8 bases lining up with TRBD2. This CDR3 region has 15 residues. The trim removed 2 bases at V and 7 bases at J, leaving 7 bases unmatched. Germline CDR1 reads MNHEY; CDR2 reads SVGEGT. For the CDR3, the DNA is TGTGCCAGCAGTTACCCGGGGGGGCGTAGAAATGAGCAGTTCTTC. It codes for CASSYPGGRRNEQFF.

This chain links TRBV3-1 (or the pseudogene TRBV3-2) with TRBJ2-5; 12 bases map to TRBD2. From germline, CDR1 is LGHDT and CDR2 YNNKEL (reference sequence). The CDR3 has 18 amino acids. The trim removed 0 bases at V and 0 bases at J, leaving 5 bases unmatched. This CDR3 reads CASSQEPSGGEDQETQYF. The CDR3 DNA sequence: TGTGCCAGCAGCCAAGAGCCTAGCGGGGGGGAAGACCAAGAGACCCAGTACTTC.

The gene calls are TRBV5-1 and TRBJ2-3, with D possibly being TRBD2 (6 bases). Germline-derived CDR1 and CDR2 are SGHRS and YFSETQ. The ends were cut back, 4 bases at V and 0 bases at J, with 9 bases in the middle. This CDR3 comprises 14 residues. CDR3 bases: TGCGCCAGCAGCATAGGACTAAGCACAGATACGCAGTATTTT. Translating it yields CASSIGLSTDTQYF. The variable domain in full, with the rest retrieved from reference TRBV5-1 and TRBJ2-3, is KAGVTQTPRYLIKTRGQQVTLSCSPISGHRSVSWYQQTPGQGLQFLFEYFSETQRNKGNFPGRFSGRQFSNSRSEMNVSTLELGDSALYLCASSIGLSTDTQYFGPGTRLTVL.

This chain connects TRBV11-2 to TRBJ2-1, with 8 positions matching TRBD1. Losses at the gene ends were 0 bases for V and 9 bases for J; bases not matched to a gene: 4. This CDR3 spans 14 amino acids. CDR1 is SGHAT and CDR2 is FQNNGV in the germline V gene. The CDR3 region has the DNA TGTGCCAGCAGCTTAGACCCACAGGGGGGTGAGCAGTTCTTC. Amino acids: CASSLDPQGGEQFF.

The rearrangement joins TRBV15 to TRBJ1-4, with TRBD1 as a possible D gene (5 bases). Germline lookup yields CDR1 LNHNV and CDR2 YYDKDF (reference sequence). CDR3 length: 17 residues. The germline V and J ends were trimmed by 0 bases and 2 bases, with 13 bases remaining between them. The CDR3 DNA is TGTGCCACCAGCAGAGATCTGCAGGGTCCCACTAATGAAAAACTGTTTTTT. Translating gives CATSRDLQGPTNEKLFF.

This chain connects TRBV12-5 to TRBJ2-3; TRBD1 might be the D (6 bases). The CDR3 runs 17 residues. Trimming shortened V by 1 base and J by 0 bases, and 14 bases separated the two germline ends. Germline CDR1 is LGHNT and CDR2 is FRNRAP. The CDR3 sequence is CASGLGNRVGSTDTQYF. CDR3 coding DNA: TGTGCTAGTGGTTTGGGCAACAGGGTTGGAAGCACAGATACGCAGTATTTT.

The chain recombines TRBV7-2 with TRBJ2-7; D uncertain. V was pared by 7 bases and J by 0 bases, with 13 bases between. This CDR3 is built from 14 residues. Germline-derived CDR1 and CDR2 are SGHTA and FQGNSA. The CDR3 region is CASTPDFSSYEQYF. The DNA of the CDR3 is TGTGCCAGCACCCCCGACTTTAGCTCCTACGAGCAGTACTTC.

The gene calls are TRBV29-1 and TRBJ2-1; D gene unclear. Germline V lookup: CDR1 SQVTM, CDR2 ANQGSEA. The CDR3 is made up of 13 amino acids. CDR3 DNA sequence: TGCTCCTCTGCGGATGATTCCTACAATGAGCAGTTCTTC. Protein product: CSSADDSYNEQFF.

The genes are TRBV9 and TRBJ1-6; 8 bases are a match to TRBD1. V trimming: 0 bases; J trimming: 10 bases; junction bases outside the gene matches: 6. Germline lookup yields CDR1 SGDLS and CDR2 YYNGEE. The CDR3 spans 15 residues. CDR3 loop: CASSVAETGVSPLHF. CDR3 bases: TGTGCCAGCAGCGTAGCTGAGACAGGGGTCTCACCCCTCCACTTT.

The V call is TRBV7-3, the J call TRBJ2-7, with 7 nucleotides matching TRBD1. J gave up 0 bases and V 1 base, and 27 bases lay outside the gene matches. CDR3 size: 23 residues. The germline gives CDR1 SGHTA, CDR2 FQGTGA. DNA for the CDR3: TGTGCCAGCAGCTTAAGGCCCCCCTTGGGACAGCTTCCCAAAACCTTTAGCTCCTACGAGCAGTACTTC. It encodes CASSLRPPLGQLPKTFSSYEQYF.

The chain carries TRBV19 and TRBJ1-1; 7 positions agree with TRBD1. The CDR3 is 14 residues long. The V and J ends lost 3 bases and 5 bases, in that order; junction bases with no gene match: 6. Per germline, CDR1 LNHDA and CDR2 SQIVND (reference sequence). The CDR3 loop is CASSITGARTEAFF. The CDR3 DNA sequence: TGTGCCAGTAGTATTACAGGGGCTCGGACTGAAGCTTTCTTT.

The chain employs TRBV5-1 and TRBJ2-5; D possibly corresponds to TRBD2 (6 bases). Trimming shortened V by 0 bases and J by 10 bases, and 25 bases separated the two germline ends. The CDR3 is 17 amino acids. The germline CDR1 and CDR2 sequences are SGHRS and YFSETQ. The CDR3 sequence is CASSLDPLRSSGGSQYF. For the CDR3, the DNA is TGCGCCAGCAGCTTGGACCCTCTGCGGAGCTCTGGGGGGAGCCAGTACTTC.

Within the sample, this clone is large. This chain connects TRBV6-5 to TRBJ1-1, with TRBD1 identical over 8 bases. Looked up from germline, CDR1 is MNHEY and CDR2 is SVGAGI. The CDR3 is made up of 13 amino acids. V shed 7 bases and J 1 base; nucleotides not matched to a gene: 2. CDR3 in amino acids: CASTGTGNTEAFF. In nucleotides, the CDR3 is TGTGCCAGCACCGGGACAGGGAACACTGAAGCTTTCTTT.

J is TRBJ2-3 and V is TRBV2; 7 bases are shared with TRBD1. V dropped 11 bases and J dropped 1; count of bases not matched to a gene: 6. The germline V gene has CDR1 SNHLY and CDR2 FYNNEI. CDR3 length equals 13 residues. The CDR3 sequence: CAGDRIGTDTQYF. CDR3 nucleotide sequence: TGTGCCGGGGACAGAATTGGCACAGATACGCAGTATTTT.